This TCR beta chain emerged from a study of shared clonotypes between healthy human individuals. The repertoire was sequenced with immunoSEQ multiplex PCR; TCRdb's copy has only in-frame clones and lacks some. The data contain some 2.1 million clones, around 93% of them singletons. In its sample, this clone was seen once. The germline V gene has CDR1 SGHVS and CDR2 FNYEAQ. V dropped 5 bases and J dropped 0 bases, with 13 bases sitting between them. The CDR3 has 15 residues. Positively selected for CCR7, the CD45RO-negative cells used as naive CD8 cells excluded terminally differentiated effector memory CD45RA+ cells.

Sequenced input: naive CD8+ T cells from PBMCs. This receptor was obtained from a man between 18 and 35 years old in good health. Some clones in this sample may be carry-over from other donors' samples. This chain uses TRBV7-6 with TRBJ2-5, with D unclear. The CDR3 sequence is CASSLGLQYQETQYF. The DNA of the CDR3 is TGTGCCAGCAGCCTAGGTCTGCAGTACCAAGAGACCCAGTACTTC.